Each of the 15 T cell receptor beta chains below was sequenced from the same sample in a study of beta chain features in type 1 diabetes. Regarding the study as a whole: Among all four CD4+ subsets, Type 1 diabetes patients had TCRB CDR3s that were moderately but significantly shorter.

For these TCRs, the target antigens are not known. What was sequenced were expressed TCRB transcripts, since all of the isolated RNA had been reverse transcribed. Profiled with immunoSEQ multiplex PCR; TCRdb holds only in-frame clones, not every one. Found here are 630,000 or so clones, around 15% of them singletons; the top ten hold nearly 0.04%. Sequenced input: naive CD4+ T cells from blood. The receptor source for this set is a man aged 18 to 30 with type 1 diabetes.

This sequence joins TRBV5-1 and TRBJ2-1; 10 nucleotides align to TRBD2. V dropped 2 bases and J dropped 10; count of bases not matched to a gene: 9. The CDR3 contains 15 residues. Germline loops: CDR1 SGHRS, CDR2 YFSETQ. CDR3 amino acids: CASSFQAGGPGEQFF. CDR3 sequence (DNA): TGCGCCAGCAGCTTCCAAGCGGGAGGGCCTGGAGAGCAGTTCTTC. The variable domain in full, with the rest retrieved from reference TRBV5-1 and TRBJ2-1, is KAGVTQTPRYLIKTRGQQVTLSCSPISGHRSVSWYQQTPGQGLQFLFEYFSETQRNKGNFPGRFSGRQFSNSRSEMNVSTLELGDSALYLCASSFQAGGPGEQFFGPGTRLTVL.

This clone came up a few times. The chain uses TRBV11-1 and TRBJ2-5, with 8 bases that match TRBD1. The V gene end was trimmed by 4 bases and the J gene end by 0 bases; junction bases not matched to a gene: 7. The V gene's germline CDR1 is SGHAT and CDR2 FQDESV (reference sequence). The CDR3 totals 16 residues. The CDR3 nucleotides are TGTGCCAGCAGCTCTAAGTGGACAGGGAACCAAGAGACCCAGTACTTC. Translating gives CASSSKWTGNQETQYF.

The chain couples TRBV9 to TRBJ2-5, with TRBD1 matching 9 bases. Germline CDR1 and CDR2: SGDLS and YYNGEE. V dropped 3 bases and J dropped 5; count of bases not matched to a gene: 2. This CDR3 has 13 residues. CDR3 protein: CASSATGGETQYF. The CDR3 bases are TGTGCCAGCAGCGCGACAGGGGGGGAGACCCAGTACTTC.

This clone was counted between two and nine times. The chain employs TRBV5-4 and TRBJ2-5, with 14 bases matching TRBD2. The J segment lost 4 bases and the V segment lost 4 bases, leaving 9 bases of the junction unmatched. The CDR3 is 17 amino acids. Germline CDR1 reads SGHNT; CDR2 reads YYREEE (reference sequence). CDR3 coding DNA: TGTGCCAGCAGCCCCCGACTAGCGGGAGGGCCTGGAGAGACCCAGTACTTC. This translates into CASSPRLAGGPGETQYF.

This clone was seen more than once but under ten times. The V and J genes are TRBV9 and TRBJ2-7, with D perhaps TRBD1 (6 bases). The CDR3 totals 14 residues. Trimming removed 0 bases at V and 3 bases at J, with 10 bases between. Germline loops: CDR1 SGDLS, CDR2 YYNGEE. CDR3 in amino acids: CASSVVDSNYEQYF. The CDR3 nucleotides are TGTGCCAGCAGCGTAGTGGACAGCAACTACGAGCAGTACTTC.

This sequence joins TRBV5-1 and TRBJ2-6; TRBD1 matches 9 bases. CDR3 length: 16 residues. Germline assignment: CDR1 SGHRS and CDR2 YFSETQ. V lost 7 bases and J lost 1; bases outside the gene matches: 6. The CDR3, as DNA: TGCGCCAGCTCCGGGACAGGGCTATCTGGGGCCAACGTCCTGACTTTC. Its protein product is CASSGTGLSGANVLTF.

The CDR3 is CASSPRTGTGELFF. The CDR3 DNA reads TGTGCCAGCTCACCACGGACAGGGACCGGGGAGCTGTTTTTT. This sequence joins TRBV18 and TRBJ2-2, with 8 bases that match TRBD1. V was pared by 1 base and J by 5 bases, with 0 bases of the junction left unmatched. Germline V lookup: CDR1 KGHSH, CDR2 LQKENI. CDR3 length: 14 residues.

This clone was observed a few times. Other DNA sequences in the same sample also yield this CDR3. The V call is TRBV7-2, the J call TRBJ1-5; maybe TRBD1 (5 bases). The CDR3 extends over 15 amino acids. Germline values: CDR1 SGHTA, CDR2 FQGNSA. V was pared by 5 bases and J by 1 base, with 12 bases between. The CDR3 is CASSLVGGSNQPQHF. The CDR3 DNA sequence: TGTGCCAGCAGCCTGGTGGGGGGGAGCAATCAGCCCCAGCATTTT.

The chain links TRBV27 to TRBJ2-5; TRBD2 matches at 10 bases. Germline-derived CDR1 and CDR2 are MNHEY and SMNVEV (reference sequence). The CDR3 is 15 residues long. With V trimmed by 6 bases and J by 5 bases, 9 bases remained unmatched. The CDR3 coding sequence is TGTGCCAGCAGCCGAACAGCAGCGGGAGGGGAGACCCAGTACTTC. Its protein product is CASSRTAAGGETQYF.

This clone was seen only a few times. This chain links TRBV9 with TRBJ2-7; D is undetermined. The length of the CDR3 is 15 residues. The germline V gene has CDR1 SGDLS and CDR2 YYNGEE. V was trimmed by 4 bases and J by 6 bases, leaving 20 bases between them. The CDR3 DNA follows: TGTGCCAGCAGCTCCCAGGTGAATGGAAGGTCCGAGCAGTACTTC. It yields the protein CASSSQVNGRSEQYF.

The genes are TRBV23-1 and TRBJ1-6, with D perhaps TRBD1 (5 bases). TRBV23-1 is identified as an open reading frame with a role that is uncertain. V gave up 3 bases and J gave up 4 bases, with 10 bases separating them. The CDR3 loop spans 15 amino acids. CDR3 sequence reads: CASSQGVGYNSPLHF. The CDR3 coding sequence is TGCGCCAGCAGTCAGGGGGTGGGATATAATTCACCCCTCCACTTT.

The chain couples TRBV4-3 to TRBJ2-7, with 10 bases identical to TRBD2. In germline, CDR1 is LGHNA, CDR2 YSLEER. The CDR3 consists of 15 residues. The V and J ends lost 0 bases and 5 bases, in that order; junction bases with no gene match: 4. The CDR3 bases are TGCGCCAGCAGCCAAGATCTACTAGCGGGGAACGAGCAGTACTTC. Residues: CASSQDLLAGNEQYF.

There are a few counts of this clone. The chain carries TRBV6-6 and TRBJ2-7; the match to TRBD2 covers 10 bases. The germline gives CDR1 MNHNY, CDR2 SVGAGI (reference sequence). The CDR3 loop spans 14 amino acids. V dropped 8 bases and J dropped 3; count of bases not matched to a gene: 7. The CDR3 region has the DNA TGTGCCAGCTGCTTAGCGGGAGGTCTCTACGAGCAGTACTTC. Translation gives CASCLAGGLYEQYF.

The sample holds a few counts of this clone. The chain joins TRBV29-1 to TRBJ2-2; D remains unclear. Per the germline V gene, CDR1 is SQVTM and CDR2 is ANQGSEA. With 5 bases removed from V and 4 bases from J, the gap between germline ends came to 11 bases. The CDR3 is made up of 13 amino acids. The CDR3 reads CSVRAPATGELFF. CDR3 sequence (DNA): TGCAGCGTTCGGGCCCCGGCCACCGGGGAGCTGTTTTTT.

This clone came up a few times. The chain carries TRBV7-6 and TRBJ2-7; 8 nucleotides agree with TRBD1. Trimming removed 3 bases from V and 5 bases from J; junction bases left unmatched: 9. CDR3 length: 15 residues. The germline gives CDR1 SGHVS, CDR2 FNYEAQ. The CDR3 nucleotides read TGTGCCAGCAGCTTTTTTTATGACAGGGGCGACGAGCAGTACTTC. Amino acid sequence: CASSFFYDRGDEQYF.